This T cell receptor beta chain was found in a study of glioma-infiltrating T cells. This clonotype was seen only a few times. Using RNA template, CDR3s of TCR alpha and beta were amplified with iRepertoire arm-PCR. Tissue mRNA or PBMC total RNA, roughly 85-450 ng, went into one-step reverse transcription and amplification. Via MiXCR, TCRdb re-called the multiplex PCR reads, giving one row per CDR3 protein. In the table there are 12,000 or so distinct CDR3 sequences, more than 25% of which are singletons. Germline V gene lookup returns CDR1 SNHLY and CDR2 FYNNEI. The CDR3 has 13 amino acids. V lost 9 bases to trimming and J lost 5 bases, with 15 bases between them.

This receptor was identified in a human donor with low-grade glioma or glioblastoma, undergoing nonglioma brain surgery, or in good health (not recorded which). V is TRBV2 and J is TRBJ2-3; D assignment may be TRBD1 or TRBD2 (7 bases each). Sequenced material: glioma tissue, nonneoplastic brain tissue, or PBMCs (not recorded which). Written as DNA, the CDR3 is TGTGCCAGTACAGGGGAGGGAGGAGATACGCAGTATTTT. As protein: CASTGEGGDTQYF.